The clone carrying this T cell receptor (beta chain) showed up just a few times. As processed by the authors: Amplification with reference gene primers provided the estimates of nucleated cell counts. Profiled with immunoSEQ multiplex PCR; TCRdb holds only in-frame clones, not every one. The DNA gave D and trimming, while V, J and clone size come from that table. The sample lists about 87,000 clones, 70% to 85% occurring once. This specimen belongs to a study of blood T cell repertoires in COVID-19. Across the study: The study drew acute and convalescent COVID-19 samples from the United States, Italy and Spain. Nucleic acid was either cDNA or gDNA, and it came from T cells, B-cell-depleted T cells, or PBMCs.

The CDR3 is made up of 13 amino acids. Germline-derived CDR1 and CDR2 are ENHRY and SYGVKD. The trim removed 7 bases at V and 4 bases at J, leaving 6 bases unmatched. This chain uses TRBV10-3 with TRBJ1-2; 7 bases align to TRBD1. The origin of this receptor is a woman in her fifties or sixties with acute or convalescent COVID-19. The specimen sequenced was peripheral blood. In DNA form, the CDR3 reads TGTGCCATCAAGGGGGCAGACGTCTATGGCTACACCTTC. The encoded protein is CAIKGADVYGYTF.